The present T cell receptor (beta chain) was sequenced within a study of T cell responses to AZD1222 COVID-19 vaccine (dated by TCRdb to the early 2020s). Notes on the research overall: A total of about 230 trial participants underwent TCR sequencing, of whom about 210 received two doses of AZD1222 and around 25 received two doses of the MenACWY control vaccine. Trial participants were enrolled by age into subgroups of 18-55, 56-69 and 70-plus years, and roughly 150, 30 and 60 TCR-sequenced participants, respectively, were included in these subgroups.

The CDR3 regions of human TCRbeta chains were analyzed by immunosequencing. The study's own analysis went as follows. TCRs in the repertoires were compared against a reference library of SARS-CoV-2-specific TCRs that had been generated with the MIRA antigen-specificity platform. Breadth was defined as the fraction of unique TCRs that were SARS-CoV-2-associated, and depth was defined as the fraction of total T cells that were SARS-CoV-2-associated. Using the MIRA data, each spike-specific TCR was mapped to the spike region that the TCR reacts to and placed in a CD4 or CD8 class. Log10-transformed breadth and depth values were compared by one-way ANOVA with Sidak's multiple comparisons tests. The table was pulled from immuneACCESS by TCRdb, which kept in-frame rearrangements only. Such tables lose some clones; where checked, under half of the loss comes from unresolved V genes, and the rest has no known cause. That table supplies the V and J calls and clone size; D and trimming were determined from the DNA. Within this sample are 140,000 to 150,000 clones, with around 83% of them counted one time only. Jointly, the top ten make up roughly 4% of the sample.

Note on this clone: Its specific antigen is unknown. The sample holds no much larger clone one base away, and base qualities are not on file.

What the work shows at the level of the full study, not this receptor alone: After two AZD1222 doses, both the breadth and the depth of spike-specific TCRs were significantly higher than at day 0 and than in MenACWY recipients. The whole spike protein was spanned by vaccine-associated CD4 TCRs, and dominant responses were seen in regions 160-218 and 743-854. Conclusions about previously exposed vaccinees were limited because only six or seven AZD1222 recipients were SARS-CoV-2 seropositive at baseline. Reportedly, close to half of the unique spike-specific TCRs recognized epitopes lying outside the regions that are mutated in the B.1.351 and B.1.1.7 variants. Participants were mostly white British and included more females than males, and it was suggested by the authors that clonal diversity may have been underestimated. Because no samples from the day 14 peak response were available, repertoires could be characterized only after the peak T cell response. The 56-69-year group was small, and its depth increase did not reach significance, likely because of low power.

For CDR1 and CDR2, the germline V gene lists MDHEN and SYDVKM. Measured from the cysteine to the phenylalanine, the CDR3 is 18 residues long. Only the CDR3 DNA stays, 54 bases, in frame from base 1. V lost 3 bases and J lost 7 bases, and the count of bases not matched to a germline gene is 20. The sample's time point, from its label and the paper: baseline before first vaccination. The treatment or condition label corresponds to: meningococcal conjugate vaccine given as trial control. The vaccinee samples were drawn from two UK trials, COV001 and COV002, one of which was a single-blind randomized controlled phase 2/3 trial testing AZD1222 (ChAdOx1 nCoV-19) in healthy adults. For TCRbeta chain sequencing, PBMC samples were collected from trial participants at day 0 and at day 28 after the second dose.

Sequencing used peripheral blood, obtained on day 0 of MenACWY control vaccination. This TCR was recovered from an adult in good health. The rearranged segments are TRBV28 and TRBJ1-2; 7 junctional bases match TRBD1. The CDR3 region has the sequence CASSLNSVRQGGWSGYTF. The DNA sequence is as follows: TGTGCCAGCAGTTTGAATTCGGTGAGGCAGGGGGGATGGAGTGGCTACACCTTC.